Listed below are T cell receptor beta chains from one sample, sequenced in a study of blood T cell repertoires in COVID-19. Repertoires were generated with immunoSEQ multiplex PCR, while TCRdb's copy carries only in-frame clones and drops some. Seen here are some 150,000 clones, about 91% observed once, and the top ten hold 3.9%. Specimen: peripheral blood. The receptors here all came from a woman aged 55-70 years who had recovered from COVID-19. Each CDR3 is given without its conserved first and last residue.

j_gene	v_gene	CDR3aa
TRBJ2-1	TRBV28	ASSRKRFGLAGGEQF
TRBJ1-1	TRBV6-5	ASSQGDRGDTEAF
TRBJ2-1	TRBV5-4	ASSKAGPLSNEQF
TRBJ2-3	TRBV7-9	ASSLARTSGGAEDTQY
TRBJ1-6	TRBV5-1	ASSPRESYNSPLH
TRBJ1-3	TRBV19	ASTDRGLSISGNTIY
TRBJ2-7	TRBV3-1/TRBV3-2	ASSTGQTYEQY
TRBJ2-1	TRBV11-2	ASSYGRHLRDEQF
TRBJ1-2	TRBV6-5	ASRLQGYGYT
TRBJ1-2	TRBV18	ASSPGAGNYGYT